Shown below are 14 T cell receptor beta chains from a single sample sequenced in a study of regulatory T cells in long-lasting Graves disease. The time point was: newly diagnosed GD, antithyroid drugs for less than 3 months. Preparation of the TCR library used RNA extracted from PBMCs. Both iRepertoire HTBI primers and Arm-PCR of CDR3 regions were used to build the TCR beta libraries. TCRdb called the multiplex PCR reads again in MiXCR, with one record for every CDR3 protein. The repertoire consists of about 540,000 distinct CDR3 sequences, with roughly 13% occurring once and the leading ten covering 8.5% to 10%. A further study also used this sample, focusing on T cells in Graves' hyperthyroidism and ophthalmopathy.

The material was peripheral blood mononuclear cells (PBMCs), obtained at new diagnosis, from a patient treated with antithyroid drugs. Receptors were obtained from a man aged 25 to 40 with Graves disease.

The table lists this clonotype with many counts. The rearrangement links TRBV20-1 to TRBJ2-7; a possible D gene is TRBD1 (6 bases). V dropped 0 bases and J dropped 7 bases, with 13 bases sitting between them. Germline V gene lookup returns CDR1 DFQATT and CDR2 SNEGSKA (reference sequence). This CDR3 region has 13 residues. The chain's CDR3 is CSARDIGTREQYF. CDR3 coding DNA: TGCAGTGCTAGAGATATCGGGACAAGGGAGCAGTACTTC.

This clonotype was counted a few times. V gene TRBV20-1 combines with J gene TRBJ1-1; no definite D call. This CDR3 is built from 12 residues. Germline CDR1 DFQATT, CDR2 SNEGSKA (reference sequence). Trimming stripped 5 bases from V and 1 base from J, with 8 bases between. Written as DNA, the CDR3 is TGCAGTGCTCGAAGACGGAACACTGAAGCTTTCTTT. Translation: CSARRRNTEAFF.

This clonotype was seen ten or more times. The rearrangement uses TRBV7-2 and TRBJ2-5, with D possibly called TRBD1 or TRBD2 (5 bases each). CDR3 length: 15 residues. From germline, CDR1 is SGHTA and CDR2 FQGNSA. The V end was cut by 0 bases, the J end by 5 bases, with 13 bases between. CDR3 coding DNA: TGTGCCAGCAGCTTAGCTTTGGGGGTAGCGGAGACCCAGTACTTC. It encodes CASSLALGVAETQYF.

This clonotype came up a few times. The rearrangement joins TRBV6-1 to TRBJ2-7; no firm D call. Germline CDR1 MNHNS, CDR2 SASEGT. The CDR3 contains 13 residues. Trimming pared 8 bases from V and 3 bases from J, leaving 14 bases between. This CDR3 reads CASALQIGYEQYF. Written as DNA, the CDR3 is TGTGCCAGCGCCCTCCAGATCGGCTACGAGCAGTACTTC.

The chain links TRBV7-3 to TRBJ2-5; the match to TRBD2 covers 7 bases. V was clipped by 2 bases and J by 5 bases; unmatched bases: 14. Germline CDR1 is SGHTA and CDR2 is FQGTGA. The length of the CDR3 is 17 residues. The CDR3 loop reads CASSLALAVTSGETQYF. The CDR3 DNA sequence: TGTGCCAGCAGCTTAGCCCTAGCGGTCACGAGCGGCGAGACCCAGTACTTC.

The table lists this clonotype with many counts. The rearrangement joins TRBV7-9 to TRBJ1-1; D unresolved. This CDR3 is built from 17 residues. CDR1 SEHNR and CDR2 FQNEAQ come from the germline V gene (reference sequence). Trimming took 1 base from V and 1 from J, leaving 16 bases between them. CDR3 nucleotide sequence: TGTGCCAGCAGCTTAGAGGTCGTCTCTATGGGGAACACTGAAGCTTTCTTT. Protein product: CASSLEVVSMGNTEAFF.

The gene calls are TRBV30 and TRBJ2-3; 8 bases align to TRBD2. There are 13 residues in the CDR3. The V segment lost 6 bases and the J segment 0 bases; nucleotides outside the gene matches: 2. From germline, CDR1 is GTSNPN and CDR2 SVGIG (reference sequence). The CDR3 sequence is CACPSGSTDTQYF. The CDR3 DNA sequence: TGTGCCTGTCCTAGCGGGAGCACAGATACGCAGTATTTT. The full variable domain, its missing parts supplied by reference TRBV30 and TRBJ2-3, is SQTIHQWPATLVQPVGSPLSLECTVEGTSNPNLYWYRQAAGRGLQLLFYSVGIGQISSEVPQNLSASRPQDRQFILSSKKLLLSDSGFYLCACPSGSTDTQYFGPGTRLTVL.

This clonotype was detected a few times. The rearrangement links TRBV10-3 to TRBJ2-7, with 12 positions matching TRBD2. Trimming removed 4 bases from V and 5 bases from J; junction bases left unmatched: 6. Germline assignment: CDR1 ENHRY and CDR2 SYGVKD. The CDR3 is 15 residues long. The CDR3: CAISATSGSSDEQYF. The CDR3 coding sequence is TGTGCCATCAGTGCGACTAGCGGGAGCAGCGACGAGCAGTACTTC.

The chain recombines TRBV25-1 with TRBJ2-1, with D possibly being TRBD2 (6 bases). This CDR3 has 16 residues. CDR1 is MGHDK, CDR2 SYGVNS, per germline. V was trimmed by 3 bases and J by 5 bases, leaving 17 bases between them. This CDR3 is CASSDLAERINNEQFF. CDR3 DNA: TGTGCCAGCAGTGATTTAGCGGAAAGAATAAACAATGAGCAGTTCTTC.

This clonotype was observed at least ten times. This sequence joins TRBV20-1 and TRBJ2-1; perhaps TRBD2 as D (5 bases). Germline CDR1 is DFQATT and CDR2 is SNEGSKA (reference sequence). The CDR3 contains 16 residues. Trimming pared 0 bases from V and 0 bases from J, leaving 12 bases between. CDR3 sequence (DNA): TGCAGTGCTAGAGATCGGTGGGAGACCTCCTACAATGAGCAGTTCTTC. It is translated as CSARDRWETSYNEQFF.

This clonotype was seen at least ten times. The chain links TRBV11-2 to TRBJ2-7; D not resolved. CDR3 length: 14 residues. Trimming removed 5 bases from V and 2 bases from J, with 13 bases in between. From germline, CDR1 is SGHAT and CDR2 FQNNGV. In nucleotides, the CDR3 is TGTGCCAGCAGCCGATCTCCGGCCCCCTACGAGCAGTACTTC. Its protein product is CASSRSPAPYEQYF.

This clonotype was counted ten times or more. This chain links TRBV28 with TRBJ1-4, with no clear D. The CDR3 extends over 14 amino acids. Trimming cost V 5 bases and J 4 bases, with 11 bases left between them. The germline gives CDR1 MDHEN, CDR2 SYDVKM. Here the CDR3 reads CASSPGLNNEKLFF. Here the CDR3 DNA reads TGTGCCAGCAGTCCAGGACTAAATAATGAAAAACTGTTTTTT.

This clonotype occurred a few times. This sequence joins TRBV6-1 and TRBJ2-1; 7 bases are shared with TRBD2. Per germline, CDR1 MNHNS and CDR2 SASEGT. V trimming: 6 bases; J trimming: 8 bases; junction bases outside the gene matches: 13. This CDR3 is built from 15 residues. The CDR3 DNA reads TGTGCCAGCAGCCCCCCTGTGGGAGGGCCCTATGAGCAGTTCTTC. Its translation is CASSPPVGGPYEQFF.

Concerning this clonotype: This sequence is one base from a far larger clone and is likely a read error. The V gene is TRBV30, the J gene TRBJ2-5; D is unresolved. Germline CDR1 GTSNPN, CDR2 SVGIG (reference sequence). This CDR3 is built from 12 residues. CDR3 residues: CAWSESGNEQLF. The DNA for the CDR3 is TGTGCCTGGAGTGAGTCTGGCAATGAGCAGCTCTTC.